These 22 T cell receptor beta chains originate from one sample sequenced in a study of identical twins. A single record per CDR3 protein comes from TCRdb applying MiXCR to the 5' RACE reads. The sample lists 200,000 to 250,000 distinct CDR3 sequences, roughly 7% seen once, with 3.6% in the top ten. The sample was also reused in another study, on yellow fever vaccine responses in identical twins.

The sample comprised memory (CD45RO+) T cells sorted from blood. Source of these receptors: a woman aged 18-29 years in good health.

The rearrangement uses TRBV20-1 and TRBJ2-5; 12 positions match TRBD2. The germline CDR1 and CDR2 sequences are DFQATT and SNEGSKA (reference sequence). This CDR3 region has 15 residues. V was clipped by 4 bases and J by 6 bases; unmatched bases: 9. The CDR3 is CSAIPLAGGPKTQYF. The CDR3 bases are TGCAGTGCTATTCCGCTAGCGGGAGGGCCCAAGACCCAGTACTTC.

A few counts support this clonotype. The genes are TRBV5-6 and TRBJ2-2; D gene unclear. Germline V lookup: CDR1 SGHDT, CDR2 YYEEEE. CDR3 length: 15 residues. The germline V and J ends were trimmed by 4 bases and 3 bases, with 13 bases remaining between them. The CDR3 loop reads CASSRRGTYTGELFF. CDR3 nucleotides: TGTGCCAGCAGCCGCCGAGGTACATACACCGGGGAGCTGTTTTTT.

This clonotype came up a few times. CDR3 DNA sequence: TGTGCCAGCCAGCTCTCCGGGACTAGCGGCGAGCAGTACTTC. Translation gives CASQLSGTSGEQYF. This sequence joins TRBV7-8 and TRBJ2-7, with 11 bases identical to TRBD2. V trimming: 8 bases; J trimming: 6 bases; junction bases outside the gene matches: 9. Germline V gene lookup returns CDR1 SGHVS and CDR2 FQNEAQ. The CDR3 length is 14 residues. Filled out from reference TRBV7-8 and TRBJ2-7, the complete variable domain reads GAGVSQSPRYKVAKRGQDVALRCDPISGHVSLFWYQQALGQGPEFLTYFQNEAQLDKSGLPSDRFFAERPEGSVSTLKIQRTQQEDSAVYLCASQLSGTSGEQYFGPGTRLTVT.

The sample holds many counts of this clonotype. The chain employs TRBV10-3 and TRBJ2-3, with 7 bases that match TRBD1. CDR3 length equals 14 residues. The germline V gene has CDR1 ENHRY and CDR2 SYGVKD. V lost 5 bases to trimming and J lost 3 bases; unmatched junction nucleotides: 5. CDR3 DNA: TGTGCCATCAGTAGTCAACAGGGGACAGATACGCAGTATTTT. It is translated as CAISSQQGTDTQYF.

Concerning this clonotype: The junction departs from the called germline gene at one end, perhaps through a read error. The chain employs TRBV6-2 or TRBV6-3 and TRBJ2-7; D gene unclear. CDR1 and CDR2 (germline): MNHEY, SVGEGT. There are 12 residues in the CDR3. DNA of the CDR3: TGTGCCAGCAGTTACTCCGGGTACGAGCAGCACTTC. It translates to CASSYSGYEQHF.

The CDR3 DNA reads as TGTGCCAGCCTCGGTCTGAACACCGGGGAGCTGTTTTTT. Its protein product is CASLGLNTGELFF. The chain couples TRBV3-1 to TRBJ2-2; D uncertain. Per germline, CDR1 LGHDT and CDR2 YNNKEL (reference sequence). The CDR3 totals 13 residues. V lost 8 bases, J lost 1 base, and 8 bases lay in between.

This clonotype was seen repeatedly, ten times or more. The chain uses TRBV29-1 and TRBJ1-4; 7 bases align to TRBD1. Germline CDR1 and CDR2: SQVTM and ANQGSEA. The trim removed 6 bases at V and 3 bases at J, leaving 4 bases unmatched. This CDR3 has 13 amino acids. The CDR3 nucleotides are TGCAGCGTCTCGGGACAGCCTAATGAAAAACTGTTTTTT. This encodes CSVSGQPNEKLFF.

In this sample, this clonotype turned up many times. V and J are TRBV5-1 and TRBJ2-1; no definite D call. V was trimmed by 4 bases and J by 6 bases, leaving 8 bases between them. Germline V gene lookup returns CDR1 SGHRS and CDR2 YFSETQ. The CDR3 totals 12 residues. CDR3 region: CASSITVNEQFF. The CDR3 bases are TGCGCCAGCAGCATCACAGTCAATGAGCAGTTCTTC.

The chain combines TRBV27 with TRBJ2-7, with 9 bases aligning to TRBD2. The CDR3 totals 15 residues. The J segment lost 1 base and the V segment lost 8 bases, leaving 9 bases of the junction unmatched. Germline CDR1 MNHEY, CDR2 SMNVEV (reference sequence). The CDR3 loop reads CASFSSGTGSYEQYF. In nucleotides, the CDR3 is TGTGCCAGCTTTTCTAGCGGGACGGGGTCCTACGAGCAGTACTTC.

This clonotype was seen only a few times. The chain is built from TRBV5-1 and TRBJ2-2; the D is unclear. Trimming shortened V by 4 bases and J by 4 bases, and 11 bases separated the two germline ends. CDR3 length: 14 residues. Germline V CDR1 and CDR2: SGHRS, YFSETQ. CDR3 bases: TGCGCCAGCAGCCCCGAAGTTTTCACCGGGGAGCTGTTTTTT. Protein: CASSPEVFTGELFF.

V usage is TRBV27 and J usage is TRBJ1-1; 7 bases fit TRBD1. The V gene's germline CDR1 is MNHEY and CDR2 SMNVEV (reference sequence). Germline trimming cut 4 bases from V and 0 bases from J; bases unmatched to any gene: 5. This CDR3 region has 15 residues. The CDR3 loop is CASSYQTGMNTEAFF. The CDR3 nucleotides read TGTGCCAGCAGTTACCAGACAGGGATGAACACTGAAGCTTTCTTT.

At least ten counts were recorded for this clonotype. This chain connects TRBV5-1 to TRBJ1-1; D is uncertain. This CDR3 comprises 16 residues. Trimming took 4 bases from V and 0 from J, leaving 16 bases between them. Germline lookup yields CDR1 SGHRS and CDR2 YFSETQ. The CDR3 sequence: CASSKVVGPLNTEAFF. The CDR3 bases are TGCGCCAGCAGCAAGGTTGTGGGCCCTCTGAACACTGAAGCTTTCTTT.

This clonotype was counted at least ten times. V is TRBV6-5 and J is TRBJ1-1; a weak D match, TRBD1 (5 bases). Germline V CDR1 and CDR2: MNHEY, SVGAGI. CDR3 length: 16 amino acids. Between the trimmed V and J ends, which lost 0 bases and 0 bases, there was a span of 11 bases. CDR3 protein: CASSYSGGRVNTEAFF. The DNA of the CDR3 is TGTGCCAGCAGTTACTCGGGGGGACGGGTGAACACTGAAGCTTTCTTT.

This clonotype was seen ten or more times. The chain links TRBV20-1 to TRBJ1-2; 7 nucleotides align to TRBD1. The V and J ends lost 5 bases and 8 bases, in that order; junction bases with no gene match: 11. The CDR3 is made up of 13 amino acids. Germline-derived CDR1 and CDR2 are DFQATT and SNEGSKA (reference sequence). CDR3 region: CSAGTATQGGYTF. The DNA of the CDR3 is TGCAGTGCTGGGACAGCGACCCAGGGAGGCTACACCTTC.

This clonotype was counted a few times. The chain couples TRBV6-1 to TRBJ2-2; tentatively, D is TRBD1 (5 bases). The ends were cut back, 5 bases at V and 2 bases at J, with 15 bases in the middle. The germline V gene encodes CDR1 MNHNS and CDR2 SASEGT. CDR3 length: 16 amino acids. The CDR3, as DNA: TGTGCCAGCAGTCCCCGACAGAACCGAAACACCGGGGAGCTGTTTTTT. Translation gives CASSPRQNRNTGELFF.

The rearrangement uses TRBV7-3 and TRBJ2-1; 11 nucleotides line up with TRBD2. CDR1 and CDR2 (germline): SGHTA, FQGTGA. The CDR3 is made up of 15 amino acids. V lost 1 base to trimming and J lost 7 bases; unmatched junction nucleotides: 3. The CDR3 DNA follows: TGTGCCAGCAGCTTAAGGGGACTAGCGGTAAATGAGCAGTTCTTC. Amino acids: CASSLRGLAVNEQFF.

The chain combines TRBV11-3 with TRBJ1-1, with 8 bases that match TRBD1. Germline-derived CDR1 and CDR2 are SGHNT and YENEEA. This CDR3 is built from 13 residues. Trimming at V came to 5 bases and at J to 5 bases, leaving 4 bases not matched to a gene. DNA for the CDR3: TGTGCCAGCAGCCCATACAGGGGGACTGAAGCTTTCTTT. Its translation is CASSPYRGTEAFF.

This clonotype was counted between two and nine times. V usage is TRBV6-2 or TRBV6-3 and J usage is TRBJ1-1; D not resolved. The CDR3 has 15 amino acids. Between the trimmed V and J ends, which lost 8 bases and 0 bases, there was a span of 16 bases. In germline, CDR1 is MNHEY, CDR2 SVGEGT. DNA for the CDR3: TGTGCCAGCTCCGATGCGCGGTTCATGAACACTGAAGCTTTCTTT. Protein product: CASSDARFMNTEAFF.

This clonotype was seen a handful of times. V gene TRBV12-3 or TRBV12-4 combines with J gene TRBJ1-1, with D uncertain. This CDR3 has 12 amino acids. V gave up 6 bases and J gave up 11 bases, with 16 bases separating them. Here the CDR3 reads CASSRRPEKAFF. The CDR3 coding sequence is TGTGCCAGCAGCAGACGACCCGAAAAGGCTTTCTTT.

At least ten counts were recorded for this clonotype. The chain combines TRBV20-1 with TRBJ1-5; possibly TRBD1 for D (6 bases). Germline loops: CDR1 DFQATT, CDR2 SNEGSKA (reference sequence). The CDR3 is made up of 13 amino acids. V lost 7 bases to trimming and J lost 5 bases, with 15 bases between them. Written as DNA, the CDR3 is TGCAGTGTTACGGGGGCTGGGGATCAGCCCCAGCATTTT. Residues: CSVTGAGDQPQHF.

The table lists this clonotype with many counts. The CDR3 DNA follows: TGCGCCAGCAGCCAGGGGTTCGGACCCGAGCAGTACTTC. Its translation is CASSQGFGPEQYF. The V and J genes are TRBV5-1 and TRBJ2-7, with D perhaps matching TRBD1 (6 bases). V was clipped by 4 bases and J by 6 bases, with 14 bases between them. The CDR3 is 13 amino acids. CDR1 and CDR2 from the germline V gene are SGHRS and YFSETQ. Full variable domain (outside the CDR3, taken from reference TRBV5-1 and TRBJ2-7): KAGVTQTPRYLIKTRGQQVTLSCSPISGHRSVSWYQQTPGQGLQFLFEYFSETQRNKGNFPGRFSGRQFSNSRSEMNVSTLELGDSALYLCASSQGFGPEQYFGPGTRLTVT.

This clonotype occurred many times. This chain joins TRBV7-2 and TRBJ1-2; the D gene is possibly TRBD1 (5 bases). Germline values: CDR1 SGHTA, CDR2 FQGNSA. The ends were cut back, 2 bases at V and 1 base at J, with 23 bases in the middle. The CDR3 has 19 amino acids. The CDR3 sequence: CASSLSPAGVSRSNYGYTF. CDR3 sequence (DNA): TGTGCCAGCAGCTTATCGCCGGCGGGGGTTAGTCGAAGTAACTATGGCTACACCTTC.